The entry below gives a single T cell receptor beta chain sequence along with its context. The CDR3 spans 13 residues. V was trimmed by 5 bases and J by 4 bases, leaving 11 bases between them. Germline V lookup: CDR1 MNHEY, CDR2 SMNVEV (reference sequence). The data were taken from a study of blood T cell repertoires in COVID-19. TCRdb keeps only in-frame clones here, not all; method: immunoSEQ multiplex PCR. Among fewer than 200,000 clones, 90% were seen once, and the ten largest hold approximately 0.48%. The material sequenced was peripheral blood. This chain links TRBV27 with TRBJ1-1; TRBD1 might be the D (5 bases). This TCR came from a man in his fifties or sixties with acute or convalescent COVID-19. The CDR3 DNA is TGTGCCAGCAGTCCGGGGACTAGCACTGAAGCTTTCTTT. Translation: CASSPGTSTEAFF.